This TCR beta chain was captured by sequencing in a study of cytomegalovirus exposure and HLA in healthy donors. Study in general: Inside one of the first data releases sat about 85 million unique TCRs taken from HLA-typed donors.

Concerning this clone: Antigen unknown.

This CDR3 spans 16 amino acids. Germline CDR1 reads SGDLS; CDR2 reads YYNGEE. V was trimmed by 0 bases and J by 1 base, leaving 11 bases between them. PCR employed 60 Vbeta and 13 Jbeta primers. Measured with immunoSEQ multiplex PCR; TCRdb has only the in-frame clones, and not every one. The table lists some 150,000 clones, 80% to 90% of them singletons. Notes on the study in general: Later analysis identified a missense DCLRE1C variant that was linked to TCR beta V- and J-gene trimming. The study reported that TCR beta sequences accurately predicted HLA-A and HLA-B alleles in most subjects.

The sequence derives from a woman in her twenties or thirties in good health and CMV-seropositive. V gene TRBV9 combines with J gene TRBJ1-3, with D uncertain. Sequencing used PBMCs. The CDR3 coding sequence is TGTGCCAGCAGCGTAGCCCCGGGTGGATCTGGAAACACCATATATTTT. This sequence encodes CASSVAPGGSGNTIYF.